Included here is one T cell receptor (beta chain) sequence, with context. There are 18 residues in the CDR3. V lost 6 bases, J lost 4 bases, and 24 bases lay in between. Germline values: CDR1 LGHDT, CDR2 YNNKEL (reference sequence). The data were taken from a study of blood T cell repertoires in COVID-19. Turning to the study itself: COVID-19 samples, acute and convalescent, were from the United States, Italy and Spain. Sources were T cells, B-cell-depleted T cells, or PBMCs; the material itself was cDNA or gDNA.

Using immunoSEQ multiplex PCR, the repertoire was profiled, and TCRdb retains in-frame clones only, with some absent. The sample contains about 150,000 clones, approximately 80% of which appear only once. The source of this sequence is a woman in her forties or fifties with acute or convalescent COVID-19. Sequenced material: peripheral blood. The V gene is TRBV3-1 (or the pseudogene TRBV3-2), the J gene TRBJ2-2; D is possibly TRBD2 (7 bases). CDR3 amino acids: CASSHSQGGALRTGELFF. CDR3 sequence (DNA): TGTGCCAGCAGTCACTCCCAAGGGGGGGCCCTCCGCACCGGGGAGCTGTTTTTT.